This TCR beta chain was captured in a study of long-term antiretroviral therapy in people with HIV. General study findings and limits: ART-treated samples gained diversity yet remained below transplant donor controls.

The study used samples holding about 0.85-10 million cryopreserved PBMC before DNA extraction. At survey level, the immunoSEQ assay was run in its v3.0 version. Here immunoSEQ multiplex PCR was the method, and the copy in TCRdb shows in-frame clones only, minus some. The sample holds some 48,000 clones, roughly 80% seen once. Points on this clone: Antigen specificity is unknown.

V gave up 7 bases and J gave up 6 bases; unmatched junction bases: 12. This CDR3 has 14 amino acids. The germline gives CDR1 SGHRS, CDR2 YFSETQ. This receptor was identified in a woman younger than 35 with HIV. Sequenced here: unsorted PBMCs, sampled 0.8 years after starting antiretroviral therapy. This rearrangement joins TRBV5-1 to TRBJ2-7; 8 nucleotides line up with TRBD2. CDR3: CASRAGTRYSEQYF. The CDR3 region has the DNA TGCGCCAGCCGCGCGGGGACTAGATATTCCGAGCAGTACTTC.